A single T cell receptor beta chain is shown here with its context. At least ten counts were recorded for this clonotype. No antigen is known for it. Base-call qualities are not available, and no considerably larger clone is one nucleotide away. The data originate from a study of T cells in Graves' hyperthyroidism and ophthalmopathy (dated by TCRdb to between 2018 and 2020). Regarding the study in general: Peripheral blood samples were taken at initial diagnosis, before any treatment was given. To identify TCR V-J signatures that set the groups apart, the researchers used a discovery cohort of 100 patients, made up of 43 with Graves' ophthalmopathy and 57 with stable Graves' hyperthyroidism. Whether ophthalmopathy could be predicted prospectively was tested in an independent validation cohort made up of 18 to 20 hyperthyroidism patients plus 17 patients who later progressed to ophthalmopathy. The roughly 100 discovery patients were randomly divided into training and test sets at a 7:3 ratio. Thyroid tissue and blood T-cell repertoires from six Graves' hyperthyroidism patients were also compared in the study. Following sampling, methimazole starting at 30 mg daily was given to hyperthyroidism patients, and high-dose intravenous methylprednisolone was given to ophthalmopathy patients. The paper describes TCR Vbeta CDR3 sequencing of 140 or so peripheral blood samples, made up of 43 ophthalmopathy patients, approximately 73 hyperthyroidism patients and 17 progressor patients.

The research as a whole found: Most expanded thyroid clonotypes (frequency above 0.001) were also detected in blood, a finding suggesting that blood repertoires may reflect thyroid immune responses. No statistical method was used to fix the sample size in advance, and group allocation was not hidden from the investigators. In validation, progression to ophthalmopathy was predicted by the model with 70.59% sensitivity and under 85% specificity, a median of roughly 6 months before onset. A model built on a 13 V-J signature distinguished ophthalmopathy from stable hyperthyroidism, reaching approximately 89% sensitivity and about 81% specificity in cross-validation and 80%/75% in testing.

Moderately to severely active disease, a Clinical Activity Score of at least 3, a NOSPECS grade of at least 4, and a duration under 3 months were present in ophthalmopathy patients. Any patient with an uncontrolled infection, another autoimmune disease, pregnancy or lactation was excluded. Diagnoses were established on the basis of clinical symptoms, serum thyroxine and TRAb, thyroid ultrasound, and orbital computed tomography. PBMCs were separated from about 10 ml of fresh peripheral blood using Ficoll-Paque density gradient centrifugation. Trizol reagent was used to extract total RNA, and RNA quality was then checked on an Agilent 2100 Bioanalyzer. CDR3 length: 13 amino acids, cysteine to phenylalanine. Only the CDR3 portion is preserved as DNA: 39 bases, with reading frame beginning at the first base. Between the V and J ends, shortened by 1 base and 10 bases respectively, the junction contains 11 bases. CDR1 and CDR2 are drawn from the germline V gene: MGHRA, YSYEKL.

TCR beta CDR3 regions were amplified from RNA transcripts. A first-round RT-PCR of the TCR CDR3 used the HTBI primer set with the Qiagen OneStep RT-PCR kit. The libraries were constructed in a second round of multiplex PCR and then size-selected and purified. The libraries were sequenced on an Illumina HiSeq2000 using paired-end 100 bp reads. In the authors' own workflow: SOAPnuke was used to process the raw data, with reads discarded if the reads contained adapters or uncalled bases, had a mean Phred below 15, or lacked an exact constant-primer or identifier match. High-quality paired reads were merged with COPE v1.2.5, and unique nucleotide sequences were defined as clonotypes. MiTCR v1.1 was used to align the clonotypes against IMGT TRBV, TRBD and TRBJ reference segments. The analysis was restricted to V-J combinations with a frequency above 0.0001, which together covered 99.2% of the repertoires. The TCS score was defined as F50 (clonal expansion) divided by E x V (chaos), with BLOSUM62-based TCRdist calculated between CDR3 peptides within each V-J. Welch's t-statistics and random forest reduced around 510 V-J features to 13, which were used in a naive Bayes classifier (R e1071). In-frame beta chains were kept once TCRdb had trimmed the public reads at Q25 with fastp and called clones with MiXCR. Each entry is one CDR3 protein sequence, shown with its most common DNA and genes. TCRdb, rather than the study authors, made the V and J calls. Across this sample there are 240,000 or so distinct CDR3 sequences, with 16% seen only once. The ten largest clones capture about 30% of the sample.

The sequence was collected from a woman aged 18 to 35 with Graves' ophthalmopathy. Sequenced: blood. Recombination connected TRBV4-1 to TRBJ2-1; the D segment cannot be called with confidence. CDR3 protein: CASSQGSPGEQFF. The DNA reads TGCGCCAGCAGCCAAGGGAGTCCCGGCGAGCAGTTCTTC.